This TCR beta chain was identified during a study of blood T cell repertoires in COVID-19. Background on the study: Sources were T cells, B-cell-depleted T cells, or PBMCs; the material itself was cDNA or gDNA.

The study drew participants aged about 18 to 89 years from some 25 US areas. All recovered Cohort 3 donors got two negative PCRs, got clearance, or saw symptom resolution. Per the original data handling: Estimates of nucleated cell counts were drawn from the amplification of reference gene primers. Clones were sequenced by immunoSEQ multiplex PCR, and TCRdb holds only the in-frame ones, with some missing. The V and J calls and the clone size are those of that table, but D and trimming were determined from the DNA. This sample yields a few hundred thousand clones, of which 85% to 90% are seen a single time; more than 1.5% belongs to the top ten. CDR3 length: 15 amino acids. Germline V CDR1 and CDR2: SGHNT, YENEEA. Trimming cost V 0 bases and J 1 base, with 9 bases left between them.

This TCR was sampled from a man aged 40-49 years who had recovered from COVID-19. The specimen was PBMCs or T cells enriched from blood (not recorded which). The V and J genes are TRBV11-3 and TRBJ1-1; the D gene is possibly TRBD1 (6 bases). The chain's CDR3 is CASSLDAGANTEAFF. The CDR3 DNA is TGTGCCAGCAGCTTAGATGCAGGGGCGAACACTGAAGCTTTCTTT.